This TCR beta chain was identified during a study of identical twins (dated by TCRdb to 2016 to 2017). In terms of the full investigation: TCR alpha and beta repertoires from monozygotic twins, unrelated adults of various ages and cord blood were deep-sequenced to test whether fetal clonotypes persist. Replicate twin experiments were performed at different times using different library preparation protocols to rule out contamination.

Every donor in the study was a healthy Caucasian. Three pairs of female monozygotic twins, all aged roughly 18 to 29 years, were included in the twin cohort. Miltenyi CD45RO+ enrichment and human naive T-cell isolation kits were used to isolate memory (CD45RO+) and naive T cells from PBMC. The germline V gene gives CDR1 as MNHEY and CDR2 as SVGAGI. From its cysteine to its phenylalanine, the CDR3 spans 14 amino acids. The CDR3 DNA has 42 bases and is translated from base 1. A distance of 6 bases separates the germline ends of V and J, which lose 0 bases and 2 bases respectively. The sample holds many counts of this clonotype. This receptor's antigen is unknown. It has no much larger one-base neighbor in the sample; base qualities were not kept. The paper as a whole reports these results and caveats: Excess twin sharing in beta out-of-frame sequences was weaker because fewer shared sequences lowered the signal-to-noise ratio. Fewer insertions were carried by abundant cord blood beta clonotypes, a similar but weaker trend appeared in young adult naive repertoires, and no such trend appeared in memory repertoires. Zero-insertion analyses could be partly confounded by invariant T cells such as MAIT and iNKT, though diverse VJ usage argued against such confounding for most clonotypes. Conclusions relied on cross-sectional statistical analysis, since the same donors could not be followed over many years. Out-of-frame TCR alpha sequences shared between twins showed an excess of low generation-probability sequences compared with coincidental sharing between unrelated individuals. In monozygotic twins, recombination models systematically underestimated out-of-frame TCR alpha sharing, but the models matched the sharing seen between unrelated individuals.

Preparation of the library involved 5' RACE. The reads were generated on an Illumina HiSeq 2000. A universal primer binding site was added through template switching, and the final cDNA carried a unique molecular identifier so that TCR cDNA molecules could be counted accurately. Specific primers in the conserved constant-segment region were used to synthesize first-strand cDNA for TCR alpha and beta chains. To control for contamination, every cDNA library carried two barcodes: a SMART-Mk sample barcode plus Illumina barcodes. TruSeq adapter sequences, together with Illumina sample barcodes, were added in two successive PCR steps. Sequencing of the TCR alpha and beta cDNA libraries was done on the Illumina HiSeq platform using custom primers. In the authors' own workflow: MiGEC processed the raw reads to extract unique molecular identifiers, while MiXCR was used to determine the CDR3 positions. For each individual, recombination models were inferred using an EM algorithm with the repgenHMM and IGoR tools. Shared clonotypes were analyzed with the tcR package in R, and sharing was normalized by the product of cloneset sizes. To study raw recombination without the effects of thymic and clonal selection, out-of-frame nonproductive sequences were analyzed. The public reads were reanalyzed by TCRdb: fastp trimming at Q25, MiXCR alignment, in-frame beta chains only. Identical CDR3 protein sequences are pooled into one entry, listed with their most common genes and DNA. The V and J calls here are based on TCRdb, not the publication. Counted in this sample were about 280,000 distinct CDR3 sequences; less than 9% of them appeared once. Of the sample, around 2.1% is held by the ten largest clones.

This sample also appeared in a second study, on yellow fever vaccine responses in identical twins. From the second report: The T cell response to vaccination in identical twins was reported by the authors to appear partly convergent and partly personalized. In identical twins, the study followed T cell clones that responded to the vaccine with precision.

The TCR sequence derives from a woman aged 18 to 35 in good health. The chain is encoded by TRBV6-5 joined to TRBJ2-3, and perhaps TRBD2 as D gene, on 5 matching bases. The material sequenced was memory (CD45RO+) T cells sorted from blood. The sample's cell subset or site label is to be understood as: CD45RO+ enriched T cells. CDR3 protein: CASSYSRDTDTQYF. The DNA sequence follows: TGTGCCAGCAGTTACTCCCGGGACACAGATACGCAGTATTTT.